This T cell receptor (beta chain) was identified during a study of identical twins. Everyone who donated was a healthy Caucasian. The junction had 11 bases not matched to a gene; V was cut back by 4 bases and J by 2 bases. Germline V lookup: CDR1 MDHEN, CDR2 SYDVKM. The CDR3 is 17 amino acids. Template switching supplied a universal primer site; unique molecular identifiers were carried on the cDNA. TCRdb re-called the 5' RACE reads with MiXCR, one entry per CDR3 protein. The table includes about 220,000 distinct CDR3 sequences, 7.5% detected once. The same data also contributed to another study, on yellow fever vaccine responses in identical twins.

This TCR derives from a woman between 18 and 29 years old in good health. Sequences were obtained from CD8+ T cells sorted from blood. This chain connects TRBV28 to TRBJ2-1; 7 bases line up with TRBD2. CDR3 protein: CASSSPASGETYNEQFF. The CDR3 DNA follows: TGTGCCAGCAGTTCCCCGGCTAGCGGAGAGACCTACAATGAGCAGTTCTTC.